This T cell receptor (beta chain) was observed in a study of T cell responses to AZD1222 COVID-19 vaccine. V gave up 0 bases and J gave up 1 base, with 9 bases separating them. Looked up from germline, CDR1 is SEHNR and CDR2 is FQNEAQ (reference sequence). This CDR3 comprises 15 residues. Assay used: immunoSEQ multiplex PCR; TCRdb lists only in-frame clones, some missing. The sample holds approximately 150,000 clones, 90% seen once. Note on this clone: As yet, its antigen is unknown.

Overall study findings and caveats: Donors skewed white British and female; clonal diversity was possibly underestimated. Among AZD1222 vaccinees, only five or six were seropositive at baseline.

The sequence was collected from an adult in good health. This sequence joins TRBV7-9 and TRBJ1-2, with unresolved D. The sequencing here drew on peripheral blood, taken on day 0 of AZD1222 vaccination. CDR3 nucleotides: TGTGCCAGCAGCTTAGCGCACCAGCTTAACTATGGCTACACCTTC. This sequence encodes CASSLAHQLNYGYTF.